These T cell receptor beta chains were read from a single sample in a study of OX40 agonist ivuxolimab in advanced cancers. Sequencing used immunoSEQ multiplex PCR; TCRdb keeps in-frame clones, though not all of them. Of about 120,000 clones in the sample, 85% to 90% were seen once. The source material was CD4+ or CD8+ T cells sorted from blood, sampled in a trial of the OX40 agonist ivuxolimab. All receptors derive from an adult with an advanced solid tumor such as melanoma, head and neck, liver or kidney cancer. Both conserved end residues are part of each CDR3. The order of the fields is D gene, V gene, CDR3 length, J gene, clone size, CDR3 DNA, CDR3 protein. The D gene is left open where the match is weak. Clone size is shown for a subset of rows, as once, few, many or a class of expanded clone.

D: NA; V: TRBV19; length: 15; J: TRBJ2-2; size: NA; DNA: TGTGCCAGTACCTCACCAACAGGGATCACCGGGGAGCTGTTTTTT; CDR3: CASTSPTGITGELFF
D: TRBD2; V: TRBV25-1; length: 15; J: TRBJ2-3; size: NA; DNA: TGTGCCAGCAGTCCATGGCGGGGGGCTGTAGATACGCAGTATTTT; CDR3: CASSPWRGAVDTQYF
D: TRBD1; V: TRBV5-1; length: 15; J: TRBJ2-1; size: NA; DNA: TGCGCCAGCAGCTGGACAGGGTCCTCCTACAATGAGCAGTTCTTC; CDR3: CASSWTGSSYNEQFF
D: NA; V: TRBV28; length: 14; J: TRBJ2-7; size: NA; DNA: TGTGCCAGCATCTCACCCCATCCCACCTACGAGCAGTACTTC; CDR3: CASISPHPTYEQYF
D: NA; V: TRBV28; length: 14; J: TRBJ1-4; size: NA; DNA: TGTGCCAGCAGAGCCAGGGCACCTAATGAAAAACTGTTTTTT; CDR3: CASRARAPNEKLFF
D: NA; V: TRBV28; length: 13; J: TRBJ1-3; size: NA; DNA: TGTGCCAGCGGGTACCAGGGTGGAAACACCATATATTTT; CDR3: CASGYQGGNTIYF
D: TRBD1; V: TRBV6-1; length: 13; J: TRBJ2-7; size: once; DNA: TGTGCCAGTAGGAGACAGGGTGTCCTCGAGCAGTACTTC; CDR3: CASRRQGVLEQYF
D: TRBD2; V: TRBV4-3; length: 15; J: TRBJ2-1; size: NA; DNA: TGCGCCAGCAGCCGCGAGCGGGGGGGGTACAATGAGCAGTTCTTC; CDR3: CASSRERGGYNEQFF
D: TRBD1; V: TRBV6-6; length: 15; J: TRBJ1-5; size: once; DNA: TGTGCCAGCTCCTCAGGGGGCTCGGGCAATCAGCCCCAGCATTTT; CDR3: CASSSGGSGNQPQHF
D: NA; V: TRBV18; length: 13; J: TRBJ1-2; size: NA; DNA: TGTGCCAGCTCACCATCGAACAGAAATGACTACACCTTC; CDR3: CASSPSNRNDYTF
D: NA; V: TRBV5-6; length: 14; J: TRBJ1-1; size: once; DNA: TGTGCCAGCACCCCGGGCCCAGGGAGTACTGAAGCTTTCTTT; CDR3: CASTPGPGSTEAFF
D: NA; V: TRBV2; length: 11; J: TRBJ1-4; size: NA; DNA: TGTGCCAGCAGACCACAGGGAAAACTGTTTTTT; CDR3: CASRPQGKLFF
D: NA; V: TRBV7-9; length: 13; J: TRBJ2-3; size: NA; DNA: TGTGCCAGCAGCTTAGGACGCGCAGATACGCAGTATTTT; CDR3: CASSLGRADTQYF
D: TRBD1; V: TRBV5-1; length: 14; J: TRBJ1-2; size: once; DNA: TGCGCCAGCAGCTTTTATCAGACAGGGAACGGCTACACCTTC; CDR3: CASSFYQTGNGYTF
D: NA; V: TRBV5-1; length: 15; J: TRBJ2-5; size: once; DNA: TGCGCCAGCAGCTCGGGGACCGGTAGGCAAGAGACCCAGTACTTC; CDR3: CASSSGTGRQETQYF
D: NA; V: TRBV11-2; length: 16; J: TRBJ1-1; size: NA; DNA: TGTGCCAGCAGCCCCCGGGGGGCCGAGGGGGTCACTGAAGCTTTCTTT; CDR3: CASSPRGAEGVTEAFF
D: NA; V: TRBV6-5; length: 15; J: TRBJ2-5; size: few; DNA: TGTGCCAGCAGTCAAGGGGGTTTCGTACAAGAGACCCAGTACTTC; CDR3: CASSQGGFVQETQYF
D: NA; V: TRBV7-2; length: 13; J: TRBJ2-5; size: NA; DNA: TGTGCCAGCAGCTTAGTTTGGGGAGAGACCCAGTACTTC; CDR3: CASSLVWGETQYF
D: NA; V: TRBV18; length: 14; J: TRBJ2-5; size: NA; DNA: TGTGCCAGCTCACGAGGGGCCCCGGAGGTGACCCAGTACTTC; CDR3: CASSRGAPEVTQYF
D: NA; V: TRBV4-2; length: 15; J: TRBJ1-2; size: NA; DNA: TGTGCCAGCAGCCAAGATGATCCGGGGGATCAGGGCTACACCTTC; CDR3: CASSQDDPGDQGYTF
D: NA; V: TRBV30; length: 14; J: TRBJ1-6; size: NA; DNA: TGTGCCGGATCCCTAGGGAACAATAATTCACCCCTCCACTTT; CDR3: CAGSLGNNNSPLHF
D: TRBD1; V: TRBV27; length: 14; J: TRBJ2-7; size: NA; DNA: TGTGCCAGCAGTAAAGACAGGGTTTACTACGAGCAGTACTTC; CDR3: CASSKDRVYYEQYF
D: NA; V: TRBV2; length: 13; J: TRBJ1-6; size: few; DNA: TGTGCCAGCAGTGGTAGTTATAATTCACCCCTCCACTTT; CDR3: CASSGSYNSPLHF
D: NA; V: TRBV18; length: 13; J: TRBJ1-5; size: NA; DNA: TGTGCCAGCTCACCCGACAAGTATCAGCCCCAGCATTTT; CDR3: CASSPDKYQPQHF
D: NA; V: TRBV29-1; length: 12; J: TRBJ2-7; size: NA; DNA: TGCAGCGTTACCGGGACGGCCTACGAGCAGTACTTC; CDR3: CSVTGTAYEQYF
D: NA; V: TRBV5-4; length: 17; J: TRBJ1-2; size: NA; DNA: TGTGCCAGCAGCTTGGCCGGGAGGGAGTCTTCTAACTATGGCTACACCTTC; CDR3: CASSLAGRESSNYGYTF
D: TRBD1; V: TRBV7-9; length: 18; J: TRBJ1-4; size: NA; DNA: TGTGCCAGCAGCCCGTCGGACAGGGGGCGGGGAACTAATGAAAAACTGTTTTTT; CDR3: CASSPSDRGRGTNEKLFF
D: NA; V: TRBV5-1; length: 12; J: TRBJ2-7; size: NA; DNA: TGCGCCAGCAGCTTCGTAGGTTACGAGCAGTACTTC; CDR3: CASSFVGYEQYF
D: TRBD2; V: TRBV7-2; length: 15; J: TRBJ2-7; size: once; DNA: TGTGCCAGCAGCCCGCTAGCGGGGGGCAGGGGCGAGCAGTACTTC; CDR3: CASSPLAGGRGEQYF
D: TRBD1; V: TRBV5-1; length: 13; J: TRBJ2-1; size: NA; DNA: TGCGCCAGCAGCCAGACAGGGTTCAATGAGCAGTTCTTC; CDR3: CASSQTGFNEQFF
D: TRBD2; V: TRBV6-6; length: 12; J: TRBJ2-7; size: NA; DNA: TGTGCCGTCCGGGGAGGGGCCTACGAGCAGTACTTC; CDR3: CAVRGGAYEQYF
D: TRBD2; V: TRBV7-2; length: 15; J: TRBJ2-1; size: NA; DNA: TGTGCCAGCAGCTTACCGGGACTAAGGATCAATGAGCAGTTCTTC; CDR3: CASSLPGLRINEQFF
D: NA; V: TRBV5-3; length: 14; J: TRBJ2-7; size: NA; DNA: TGTGCCAGAATCGCTCTGAGGGGGGCCTACGAGCAGTACTTC; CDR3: CARIALRGAYEQYF
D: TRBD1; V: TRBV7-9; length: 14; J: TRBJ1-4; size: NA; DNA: TGTGCCAGCAGCTTTACAGGGGGGGCTGAAAAACTGTTTTTT; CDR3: CASSFTGGAEKLFF
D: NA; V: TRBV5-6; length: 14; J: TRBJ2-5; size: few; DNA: TGTGCCAGCACCTTTAGCGTTCTACAAGAGACCCAGTACTTC; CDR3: CASTFSVLQETQYF
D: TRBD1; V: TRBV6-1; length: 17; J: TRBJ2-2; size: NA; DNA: TGTGCCAGCAGTGAAGGCTGGACAGGGTACCGCACCGGGGAGCTGTTTTTT; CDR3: CASSEGWTGYRTGELFF
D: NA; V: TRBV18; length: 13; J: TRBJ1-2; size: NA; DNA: TGTGCCAGCTCACCCGGCCAGATCTATGGCTACACCTTC; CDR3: CASSPGQIYGYTF
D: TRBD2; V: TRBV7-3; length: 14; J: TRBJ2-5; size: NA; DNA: TGTGCCAGCAGCCCGGGACTAGCGGGGGAGACCCAGTACTTC; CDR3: CASSPGLAGETQYF
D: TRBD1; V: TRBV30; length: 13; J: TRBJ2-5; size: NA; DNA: TGTGCCTGGAGTAGTAGGGGGCGAGAAACCCAGTACTTC; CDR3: CAWSSRGRETQYF
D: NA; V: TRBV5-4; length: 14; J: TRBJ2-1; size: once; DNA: TGTGCCAGCAGCCGGAACCCTTGGGACGATGAGCAGTTCTTC; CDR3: CASSRNPWDDEQFF
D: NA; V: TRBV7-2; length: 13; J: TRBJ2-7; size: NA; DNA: TGTGCCAGCAGCCCTCAGGTATCCTACGAGCAGTACTTC; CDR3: CASSPQVSYEQYF
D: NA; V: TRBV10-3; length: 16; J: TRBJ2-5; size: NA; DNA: TGTGCCATCAGTGAGTCGACGATAACGGGGATGGAGACCCAGTACTTC; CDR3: CAISESTITGMETQYF